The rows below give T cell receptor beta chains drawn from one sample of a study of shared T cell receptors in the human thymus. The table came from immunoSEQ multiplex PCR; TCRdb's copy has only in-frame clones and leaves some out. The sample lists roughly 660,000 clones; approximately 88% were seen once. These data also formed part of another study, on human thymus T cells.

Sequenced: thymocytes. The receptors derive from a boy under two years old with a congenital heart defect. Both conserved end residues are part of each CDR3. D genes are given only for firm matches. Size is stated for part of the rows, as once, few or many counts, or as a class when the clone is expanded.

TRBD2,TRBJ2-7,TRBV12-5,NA,CASGLVQGSGGYEQYF,TGTGCTAGTGGTTTGGTACAGGGTAGCGGGGGCTACGAGCAGTACTTC
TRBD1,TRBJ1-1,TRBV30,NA,CAWSGQETSEAFF,TGTGCCTGGAGCGGACAGGAGACCTCTGAAGCTTTCTTT
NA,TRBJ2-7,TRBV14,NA,CASSQESVYEQYF,TGTGCCAGCAGCCAAGAATCGGTGTACGAGCAGTACTTC
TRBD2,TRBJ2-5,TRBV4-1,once,CASSQDWAPSGRELFYQETQYF,TGCGCCAGCAGCCAAGATTGGGCCCCTAGCGGGAGGGAACTATTTTACCAAGAGACCCAGTACTTC
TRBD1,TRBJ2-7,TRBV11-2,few,CASSLPRGQGPSYEQYF,TGTGCCAGCAGCCTCCCAAGGGGACAGGGGCCCTCCTACGAGCAGTACTTC
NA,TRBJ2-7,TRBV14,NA,CASSQDQGTSYEQYF,TGTGCCAGCAGCCAAGATCAGGGGACGTCCTACGAGCAGTACTTC
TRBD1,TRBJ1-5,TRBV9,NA,CASSVVGTGGAQPQHF,TGTGCCAGCAGCGTAGTGGGGACAGGGGGTGCTCAGCCCCAGCATTTT
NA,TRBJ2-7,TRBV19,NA,CASSRAGMNGSYEQYF,TGTGCCAGTAGTAGGGCCGGCATGAACGGTTCCTACGAGCAGTACTTC
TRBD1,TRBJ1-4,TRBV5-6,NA,CASSVDRGAPQNEKLFF,TGTGCCAGCAGCGTGGACAGGGGAGCCCCGCAGAATGAAAAACTGTTTTTT
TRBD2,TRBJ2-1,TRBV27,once,CASSPSGGLNEQFF,TGTGCCAGCAGTCCCTCGGGAGGCTTGAATGAGCAGTTCTTC
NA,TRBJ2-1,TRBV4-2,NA,CASSPTYNEQFF,TGTGCCAGCAGCCCTACCTACAATGAGCAGTTCTTC
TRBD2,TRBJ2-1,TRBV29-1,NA,CSVPGTNLNNEQFF,TGCAGCGTCCCCGGGACTAATCTTAACAATGAGCAGTTCTTC
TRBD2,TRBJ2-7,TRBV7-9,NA,CASSHRTSGRDEQYF,TGTGCCAGCAGCCATCGCACTAGCGGGAGGGACGAGCAGTACTTC
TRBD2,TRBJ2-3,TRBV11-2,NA,CASSLELAGDPSTDTQYF,TGTGCCAGCAGCTTAGAACTAGCGGGAGACCCTAGCACAGATACGCAGTATTTT
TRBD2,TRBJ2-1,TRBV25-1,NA,CASSVQRESYNEQFF,TGTGCCAGCAGTGTGCAGCGGGAGTCTTACAATGAGCAGTTCTTC